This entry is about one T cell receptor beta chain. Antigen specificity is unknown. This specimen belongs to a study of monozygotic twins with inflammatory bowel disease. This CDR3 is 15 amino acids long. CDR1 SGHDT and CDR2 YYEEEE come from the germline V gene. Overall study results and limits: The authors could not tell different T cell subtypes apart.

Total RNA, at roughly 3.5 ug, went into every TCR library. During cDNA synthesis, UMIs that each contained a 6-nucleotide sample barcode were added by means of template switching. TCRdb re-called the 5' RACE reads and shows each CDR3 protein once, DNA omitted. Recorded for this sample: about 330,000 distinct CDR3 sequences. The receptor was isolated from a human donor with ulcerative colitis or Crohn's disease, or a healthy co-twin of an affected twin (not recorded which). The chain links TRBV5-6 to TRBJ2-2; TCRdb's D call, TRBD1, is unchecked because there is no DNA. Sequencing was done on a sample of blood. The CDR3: CASSMTTGNTGELFF.